These T cell receptor beta chains were read from a single sample in a study of cytomegalovirus exposure and HLA in healthy donors. TCRdb keeps only in-frame clones here, not all; method: immunoSEQ multiplex PCR. The table includes around 72,000 clones, around 78% detected once. The sequencing sample was made of PBMCs. The receptors were sampled from a middle-aged man in good health and CMV-seronegative. The CDR3 runs from the conserved cysteine through the conserved F or W. Each record gives: clone size, J gene, V gene, D gene, CDR3 protein, CDR3 DNA. The D gene is left open where the match is weak. Some rows have no size entry. The others give once, few or many, or a class for an expanded clone.

few TRBJ1-1 TRBV11-2 . CASNTGYTEAFF TGTGCCAGCAATACAGGGTACACTGAAGCTTTCTTT
. TRBJ2-3 TRBV19 TRBD2 CASSDPGLAASTDTQYF TGTGCCAGTAGTGATCCGGGACTAGCAGCTAGCACAGATACGCAGTATTTT
. TRBJ1-5 TRBV28 . CASSGGQSQPQHF TGTGCCAGCTCTGGGGGACAATCTCAGCCCCAGCATTTT
. TRBJ2-2 TRBV7-3 . CASSLTSRGSAGELFF TGTGCCAGCAGCTTAACGTCACGGGGATCGGCCGGGGAGCTGTTTTTT
. TRBJ1-2 TRBV6-1 . CASSEAATSQLAYGYTF TGTGCCAGCAGTGAAGCTGCCACTTCTCAATTAGCCTATGGCTACACCTTC
. TRBJ2-5 TRBV7-2 . CASSLLTGAYQETQYF TGTGCCAGCAGCTTACTGACGGGTGCCTACCAAGAGACCCAGTACTTC
few TRBJ2-1 TRBV25-1 TRBD2 CASSEPRTSGRIYNEQFF TGTGCCAGCAGTGAACCCCGGACTAGCGGGAGAATCTACAATGAGCAGTTCTTC
. TRBJ2-7 TRBV4-2 . CASSPEGSVEGEQYF TGTGCCAGCAGCCCAGAGGGGTCCGTTGAGGGCGAGCAGTACTTC
. TRBJ1-2 TRBV13 . CASSGGVRYGYTF TGTGCCAGCAGCGGGGGGGTCCGCTATGGCTACACCTTC
. TRBJ1-1 TRBV25-1 TRBD1 CASRGQKNTEAFF TGTGCCAGCAGGGGACAGAAGAACACTGAAGCTTTCTTT
. TRBJ2-7 TRBV5-8 . CASSSGEVSYEQYF TGTGCCAGCAGCAGTGGTGAGGTTTCCTACGAGCAGTACTTC
once TRBJ2-1 TRBV2 . CASSEIGGGAYNEQFF TGTGCCAGCAGTGAGATTGGGGGAGGCGCCTACAATGAGCAGTTCTTC
. TRBJ1-1 TRBV7-9 . CASSPGLGALAEAFF TGTGCCAGCAGCCCAGGACTGGGGGCGCTAGCTGAAGCTTTCTTT
. TRBJ1-1 TRBV2 . CASSEALGGTEAFF TGTGCCAGCAGTGAAGCGCTGGGAGGCACTGAAGCTTTCTTT
few TRBJ1-1 TRBV18 . CASSPMEVRDTEAFF TGTGCCAGCTCACCCATGGAGGTGAGAGACACTGAAGCTTTCTTT
. TRBJ1-2 TRBV7-9 . CASSLNTGRHTF TGTGCCAGCAGCTTAAATACAGGGCGTCACACCTTC
. TRBJ1-2 TRBV9 . CASSVTPDYSNYGYTF TGTGCCAGCAGCGTAACCCCGGACTACTCTAACTATGGCTACACCTTC
. TRBJ2-7 TRBV15 . CATSSDRSSYEQYF TGTGCCACCAGCTCCGACAGGAGCTCCTACGAGCAGTACTTC
. TRBJ2-7 TRBV20-1 . CSARHEEQYF TGCAGTGCTAGGCATGAGGAGCAGTACTTC
. TRBJ1-1 TRBV2 . CASSEWANTEAFF TGTGCCAGCAGTGAATGGGCGAACACTGAAGCTTTCTTT
. TRBJ2-3 TRBV7-6 . CASSFFTDTQYF TGTGCCAGCAGCTTCTTCACAGATACGCAGTATTTT
. TRBJ2-3 TRBV28 TRBD2 CASTLRLAGGTDTQYF TGTGCCAGCACCTTAAGACTAGCGGGAGGGACAGATACGCAGTATTTT
. TRBJ1-2 TRBV28 TRBD1 CASRKQGYNGYTF TGTGCCAGCAGAAAACAGGGGTATAATGGCTACACCTTC
. TRBJ2-3 TRBV27 TRBD2 CASSDWTSGVTDTQYF TGTGCCAGCAGTGACTGGACTAGCGGGGTCACAGATACGCAGTATTTT
. TRBJ2-2 TRBV18 TRBD1 CASSPPSGGPNTGELFF TGTGCCAGCTCACCACCATCAGGGGGACCGAACACCGGGGAGCTGTTTTTT
. TRBJ2-2 TRBV18 . CASTASTGITGELFF TGTGCCAGCACAGCGTCCACCGGGATCACCGGGGAGCTGTTTTTT
. TRBJ2-5 TRBV6-5 . CASTNDRGQETQYF TGTGCCAGCACCAATGACAGAGGTCAAGAGACCCAGTACTTC
few TRBJ2-3 TRBV5-1 TRBD1 CASSPDRGNTDTQYF TGCGCCAGCAGCCCGGACAGGGGGAACACAGATACGCAGTATTTT
. TRBJ2-3 TRBV9 . CASSPLLALPTDTQYF TGTGCCAGCAGCCCCCTACTAGCCCTCCCCACAGATACGCAGTATTTT
. TRBJ2-1 TRBV27 TRBD2 CASRPQREVYNEQFF TGTGCCAGCAGACCCCAGCGGGAGGTCTACAATGAGCAGTTCTTC
. TRBJ2-6 TRBV11-2 TRBD2 CASSSAGAQIRVANVLTF TGTGCCAGCAGTTCAGCGGGAGCTCAAATTCGGGTGGCCAACGTCCTGACTTTC
few TRBJ2-1 TRBV4-2 TRBD2 CASSTQREVYNEQFF TGTGCCAGCAGCACCCAGCGGGAAGTCTACAATGAGCAGTTCTTC
few TRBJ1-1 TRBV7-9 TRBD1 CASSLQQGVRTEAFF TGTGCCAGCAGCTTGCAACAGGGGGTACGGACTGAAGCTTTCTTT